The clone carrying this T cell receptor beta chain was counted many times. A read error may produce the germline difference seen at one junction end. This specimen belongs to a study of identical twins. Template switching introduced a universal primer site, and the cDNA bore unique molecular identifiers. TCRdb ran MiXCR on the 5' RACE reads and lists one entry per CDR3 protein. The data show 450,000 or so distinct CDR3 sequences, 13% to 15% seen once. The CDR3 extends over 10 amino acids. Germline lookup yields CDR1 SQVTM and CDR2 ANQGSEA. In addition, the sample was reused for a study of yellow fever vaccine responses in identical twins.

The material sequenced was CD4+ T cells sorted from blood. The sequence derives from a woman aged 18-29 years in good health. V and J are TRBV29-1 and TRBJ1-1; maybe TRBD1 (5 bases). CDR3 DNA: TGCAGCGTTCCTTGGGGGGAACTTCGGTTT. Translated, it gives CSVPWGELRF.